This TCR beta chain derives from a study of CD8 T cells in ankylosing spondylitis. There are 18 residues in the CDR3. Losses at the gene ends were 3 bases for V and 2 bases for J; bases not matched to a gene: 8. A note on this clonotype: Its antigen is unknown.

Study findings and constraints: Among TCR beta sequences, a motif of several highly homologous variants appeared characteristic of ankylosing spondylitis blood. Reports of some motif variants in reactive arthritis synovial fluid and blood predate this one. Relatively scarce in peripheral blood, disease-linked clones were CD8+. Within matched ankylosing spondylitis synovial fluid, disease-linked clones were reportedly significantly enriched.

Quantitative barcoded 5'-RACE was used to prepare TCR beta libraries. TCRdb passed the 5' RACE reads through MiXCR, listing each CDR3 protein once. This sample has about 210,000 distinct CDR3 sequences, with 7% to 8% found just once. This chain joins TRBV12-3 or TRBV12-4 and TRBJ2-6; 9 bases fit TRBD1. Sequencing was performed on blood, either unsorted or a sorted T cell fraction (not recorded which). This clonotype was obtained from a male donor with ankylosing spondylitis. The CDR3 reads CASSLRDRVWAGANVLTF. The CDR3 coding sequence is TGTGCCAGCAGTTTGAGGGACAGGGTTTGGGCTGGGGCCAACGTCCTGACTTTC.